These 24 T cell receptor beta chains originate from one sample sequenced in a study of T cells expressing NK-cell markers. With the 5' RACE reads reprocessed, TCRdb shows one record per CDR3 protein and no DNA. This sample lists fewer than 400,000 distinct CDR3 sequences; its ten largest clones have about 11%. The sample taken for sequencing was blood T cells: a sorted CD56 or NKG2C T cell subset, CD4+ or CD8+ T cells, or bulk PBMC T cells (not recorded which). The receptors were gathered from a woman between 45 and 65 years old in good health.

The chain has TRBV5-1 and TRBJ2-7; lacking DNA, the TRBD1 call made by TCRdb goes unchecked. The CDR3 spans 14 residues. Germline V gene data show CDR1 as SGHRS and CDR2 as YFSETQ. The CDR3 here is CASMGTDLSYEQYF.

This chain's CDR3 is CSATPRGPISSGANVLTF. The genes are TRBV20-1 and TRBJ2-6; as DNA is missing, the TRBD1 call by TCRdb cannot be tested. Germline V gene sequence: CDR1 DFQATT, CDR2 SNEGSKA (reference sequence). This CDR3 comprises 18 residues.

The chain joins TRBV3-1 to TRBJ1-5; there is no DNA to check the TCRdb D call of TRBD1. Looked up from germline, CDR1 is LGHDT and CDR2 is YNNKEL (reference sequence). The CDR3 spans 14 residues. The CDR3 sequence is CASSMWDGHQPQHF.

CDR3 sequence: CATGLLSNEQFF. The chain carries TRBV6-5 and TRBJ2-1; TCRdb outputs TRBD2, but without DNA this stays unchecked. Germline V gene sequence: CDR1 MNHEY, CDR2 SVGAGI. This CDR3 comprises 12 residues.

The V call is TRBV12-3 or TRBV12-4, the J call TRBJ2-5. This CDR3 region has 13 residues. CDR3 region: CASNSRVQETQYF.

This CDR3 is CASKFDRGRTGELFF. The V gene is TRBV2, the J gene TRBJ2-2; as DNA is missing, the TRBD1 call by TCRdb cannot be tested. Germline assignment: CDR1 SNHLY and CDR2 FYNNEI. The CDR3 runs to 15 residues.

V usage is TRBV24-1 and J usage is TRBJ2-1. In germline, CDR1 is KGHDR, CDR2 SFDVKD. The CDR3 runs 16 residues. The CDR3 reads CATSDKGGGSYNEQFF.

V and J are TRBV11-3 and TRBJ2-6; the TCRdb D gene call, TRBD1, has no DNA to confirm it. Germline V gene lookup returns CDR1 SGHNT and CDR2 YENEEA. The CDR3 spans 17 residues. CDR3 amino acids: CASRKTGPISGANVLTF.

This chain links TRBV28 with TRBJ2-1; TCRdb designates TRBD1, a call that cannot be tested without DNA. This CDR3 spans 15 amino acids. Germline loops: CDR1 MDHEN, CDR2 SYDVKM. The CDR3 is CASSPHKTGGGEQFF.

The rearrangement joins TRBV7-2 to TRBJ2-5; TCRdb outputs TRBD1, but without DNA this stays unchecked. Per germline, CDR1 SGHTA and CDR2 FQGNSA. This CDR3 region has 15 residues. This CDR3 reads CASSFGTAKRGTQYF.

The chain uses TRBV6-5 and TRBJ2-2; TCRdb's assignment of TRBD1 cannot be checked, as there is no DNA. Germline CDR1 MNHEY, CDR2 SVGAGI. This CDR3 region has 11 residues. This CDR3 reads CASTQGGELFF.

This rearrangement joins TRBV4-2 to TRBJ2-5; TCRdb picks TRBD1, but there is no DNA to check that call. The CDR3 spans 15 residues. Germline lookup yields CDR1 LGHNA and CDR2 YNFKEQ. CDR3: CASSQTTGESETQYF.

The chain couples TRBV27 to TRBJ1-2; lacking DNA, the TRBD1 call made by TCRdb goes unchecked. The CDR3 spans 15 residues. Germline assignment: CDR1 MNHEY and CDR2 SMNVEV (reference sequence). The CDR3 loop reads CASRSSGRADYGYTF.

This chain links TRBV3-1 with TRBJ1-3; as DNA is missing, the TRBD1 call by TCRdb cannot be tested. The CDR3 has 15 residues. The germline V gene has CDR1 LGHDT and CDR2 YNNKEL (reference sequence). CDR3 sequence: CASSQVPRSGNTIYF.

The V call is TRBV6-6, the J call TRBJ1-5. The CDR3 contains 17 residues. Looked up from germline, CDR1 is MNHNY and CDR2 is SVGAGI (reference sequence). CDR3 region: CASSYSIMGSRNQPQHF.

V gene TRBV6-2 or TRBV6-3 combines with J gene TRBJ2-1; TCRdb indicates TRBD1, and absent DNA this call remains unverified. The germline V gene encodes CDR1 MNHEY and CDR2 SVGEGT. CDR3 length: 15 amino acids. The CDR3 reads CASSLSGTGINEQFF.

V is TRBV5-6 and J is TRBJ2-3. The germline CDR1 and CDR2 sequences are SGHDT and YYEEEE. The CDR3 has 14 residues. The CDR3 sequence is CASSLAGLQDTQYF.

The CDR3 protein is CASSLGPPWEQYF. The chain links TRBV27 to TRBJ2-7; TCRdb gives TRBD1 as the D gene, but with no DNA this cannot be confirmed. This CDR3 has 13 residues. Per the germline V gene, CDR1 is MNHEY and CDR2 is SMNVEV (reference sequence).

The J gene is TRBJ2-1, the V gene TRBV5-1; the TCRdb call, TRBD1, lacks DNA for checking. The length of the CDR3 is 14 residues. From germline, CDR1 is SGHRS and CDR2 YFSETQ. The CDR3 loop reads CASSRTDRGHEQFF.

This chain joins TRBV18 and TRBJ2-1; without DNA, the TCRdb call of TRBD1 cannot be checked. The germline V gene encodes CDR1 KGHSH and CDR2 LQKENI. This CDR3 has 17 amino acids. CDR3 region: CPSVTGMRRASYNEQFF.

The rearrangement joins TRBV27 to TRBJ2-4; there is no DNA to check the TCRdb D call of TRBD1. The CDR3 runs to 11 residues. Germline V gene data show CDR1 as MNHEY and CDR2 as SMNVEV (reference sequence). This chain's CDR3 is CASRGLGIQYF.

This rearrangement joins TRBV14 to TRBJ2-4. This CDR3 comprises 14 residues. Germline V gene lookup returns CDR1 SGHDN and CDR2 FVKESK. The CDR3 is CASSRNLAKNIQYF.

The V call is TRBV30, the J call TRBJ1-5; TCRdb proposes TRBD1, but this gene call is untestable without DNA. Germline V gene lookup returns CDR1 GTSNPN and CDR2 SVGIG (reference sequence). The CDR3 extends over 14 amino acids. The CDR3 loop reads CAWSPGQKVQPQHF.

The V and J genes are TRBV7-2 and TRBJ2-2; the TRBD2 assignment by TCRdb is unverifiable without DNA. In germline, CDR1 is SGHTA, CDR2 FQGNSA. The CDR3 contains 18 residues. CDR3: CASSLKGAGGTNTGELFF.